The 27 T cell receptor beta chains below come from one sample, sequenced in a study of blood T cell repertoires in COVID-19. Profiled with immunoSEQ multiplex PCR; TCRdb holds only in-frame clones, not every one. The table shows about 220,000 clones, with 85% occurring only once. Sequences were obtained from peripheral blood. The receptors stem from a woman in her 70s with COVID-19, enrolled during active disease.

The count of this clone is one. The chain links TRBV7-6 to TRBJ1-1; tentative D call: TRBD1 (5 bases). Deletions cut 5 bases from V and 3 bases from J, with 16 bases between. Germline V lookup: CDR1 SGHVS, CDR2 FNYEAQ. The CDR3 extends over 15 amino acids. The CDR3 here is CASSPGETVDTEAFF. The CDR3 nucleotides are TGTGCCAGCAGCCCGGGGGAGACGGTGGACACTGAAGCTTTCTTT.

The V gene is TRBV6-2 or TRBV6-3, the J gene TRBJ2-1; TRBD2 matches at 11 bases. Germline V lookup: CDR1 MNHEY, CDR2 SVGEGT. The V gene end was trimmed by 6 bases and the J gene end by 0 bases; junction bases not matched to a gene: 7. CDR3 length: 17 amino acids. The CDR3, as DNA: TGTGCCAGCAGCCGACCTAGCGGGGGGCCCTCCTACAATGAGCAGTTCTTC. Protein product: CASSRPSGGPSYNEQFF.

This chain links TRBV6-5 with TRBJ1-2; 7 nucleotides line up with TRBD1. Germline values: CDR1 MNHEY, CDR2 SVGAGI. This CDR3 has 15 amino acids. Trimming removed 2 bases from V and 4 bases from J; junction bases left unmatched: 7. Here the CDR3 reads CASSYRMDRPYGYTF. The CDR3 DNA reads TGTGCCAGCAGTTACCGGATGGACAGGCCCTATGGCTACACCTTC.

The rearrangement joins TRBV21-1 to TRBJ2-7; TRBD2 reflects the table's D call only, with no check against the DNA. TRBV21-1 is a pseudogene locus. This CDR3 has 18 residues. CDR3 in amino acids: CASSKVGGRDSSAYEQYF. The CDR3 nucleotides read TGTGCCAGCAGCAAAGTTGGCGGCCGGGACTCCTCGGCCTACGAGCAGTACTTC.

The gene calls are TRBV13 and TRBJ2-7; 13 nucleotides align to TRBD2. Germline V gene data show CDR1 as PRHDT and CDR2 as FYEKMQ (reference sequence). The V gene end was trimmed by 3 bases and the J gene end by 5 bases; junction bases not matched to a gene: 10. CDR3 length equals 17 residues. For the CDR3, the DNA is TGTGCCAGCAGCTTGGGACTAGCGGGACGAAGTGGGGACGAGCAGTACTTC. Amino acid sequence: CASSLGLAGRSGDEQYF.

V is TRBV4-3 and J is TRBJ1-2, with a weak D call TRBD1 (5 bases). The germline V gene has CDR1 LGHNA and CDR2 YSLEER. V was cut by 0 bases and J by 4 bases, with 12 bases left in between. The CDR3 length is 15 residues. DNA for the CDR3: TGCGCCAGCAGCCAAGATCCTAACAGGCGCTATGGCTACACCTTC. This codes for CASSQDPNRRYGYTF.

This clone was counted once. The V call is TRBV6-5, the J call TRBJ1-1, with D unresolved. The CDR3 has 15 amino acids. With 1 base removed from V and 4 bases from J, the gap between germline ends came to 13 bases. Germline lookup yields CDR1 MNHEY and CDR2 SVGAGI. In nucleotides, the CDR3 is TGTGCCAGCAGTTACTTGGGAGCCCTGAGCACTGAAGCTTTCTTT. It specifies CASSYLGALSTEAFF.

The chain employs TRBV20-1 and TRBJ2-1; D remains ambiguous. CDR3 length: 10 amino acids. Trimming stripped 3 bases from V and 9 bases from J, with 6 bases between. Looked up from germline, CDR1 is DFQATT and CDR2 is SNEGSKA (reference sequence). Here the CDR3 reads CSARRGEQFF. CDR3 DNA: TGCAGTGCTAGGCGAGGTGAGCAGTTCTTC.

The chain recombines TRBV5-1 with TRBJ2-7; 7 bases agree with TRBD1. The V gene end was trimmed by 5 bases and the J gene end by 2 bases; junction bases not matched to a gene: 7. The CDR3 sequence is 14 residues long. From germline, CDR1 is SGHRS and CDR2 YFSETQ. Here the CDR3 DNA reads TGCGCCAGCAGTCGGGACAGTTGGACCTACGAGCAGTACTTC. It codes for CASSRDSWTYEQYF.

This clone has a single count. V usage is TRBV9 and J usage is TRBJ1-2; D unresolved. Per germline, CDR1 SGDLS and CDR2 YYNGEE. V lost 3 bases, J lost 2 bases, and 14 bases lay in between. The CDR3 is 15 amino acids. The CDR3 DNA reads as TGTGCCAGCAGCGCGTCAGGTGAGAGAAACTATGGCTACACCTTC. Translating gives CASSASGERNYGYTF.

The chain combines TRBV27 with TRBJ1-4, with TRBD1 as a possible D gene (6 bases). V was pared by 5 bases and J by 5 bases, with 12 bases between. CDR3 length: 14 residues. Germline V gene sequence: CDR1 MNHEY, CDR2 SMNVEV (reference sequence). As DNA, the CDR3 is TGTGCCAGCAGTGTACGGGGGGGCAATGAAAAACTGTTTTTT. Translated, it gives CASSVRGGNEKLFF. Using reference TRBV27 and TRBJ1-4 for the parts outside the CDR3, the full variable domain is EAQVTQNPRYLITVTGKKLTVTCSQNMNHEYMSWYRQDPGLGLRQIYYSMNVEVTDKGDVPEGYKVSRKEKRNFPLILESPSPNQTSLYFCASSVRGGNEKLFFGSGTQLSVL.

V gene TRBV6-6 combines with J gene TRBJ1-2; D remains unclear. Trimming cost V 0 bases and J 8 bases, with 10 bases left between them. There are 13 residues in the CDR3. Germline CDR1 and CDR2: MNHNY and SVGAGI (reference sequence). The CDR3 here is CASSYSRESGYTF. CDR3 nucleotide sequence: TGTGCCAGCAGTTACTCTCGGGAGTCGGGCTACACCTTC.

The chain is built from TRBV20-1 and TRBJ1-6; unclear D gene. Germline CDR1 reads DFQATT; CDR2 reads SNEGSKA (reference sequence). This CDR3 is 11 amino acids long. V was clipped by 5 bases and J by 8 bases, with 7 bases between them. CDR3 region: CSAGLDSPLHF. The CDR3 DNA reads as TGCAGTGCTGGGCTGGATTCACCCCTCCACTTT.

This sequence joins TRBV28 and TRBJ1-2, with 10 bases lining up with TRBD1. With 6 bases clipped from V and 5 bases from J, the junction kept 6 bases outside the gene matches. There are 14 residues in the CDR3. Germline V CDR1 and CDR2: MDHEN, SYDVKM. The CDR3 region is CASRWGQGPYGYTF. In DNA form, the CDR3 reads TGTGCCAGCAGGTGGGGACAGGGGCCATATGGCTACACCTTC.

V and J are TRBV9 and TRBJ2-1, with TRBD1 matching 10 bases. The CDR3 loop spans 17 amino acids. Germline CDR1 is SGDLS and CDR2 is YYNGEE. Trimming at V came to 0 bases and at J to 4 bases, leaving 7 bases not matched to a gene. This chain's CDR3 is CASSVDFGDRGYNEQFF. The CDR3 nucleotides are TGTGCCAGCAGCGTAGATTTCGGGGACAGGGGTTACAATGAGCAGTTCTTC.

The V gene is TRBV7-6, the J gene TRBJ2-5, with 8 bases aligning to TRBD2. The CDR3 runs to 16 residues. V gave up 1 base and J gave up 5 bases; unmatched junction bases: 9. Germline loops: CDR1 SGHVS, CDR2 FNYEAQ. This chain's CDR3 is CASSLGSGSGRETQYF. In DNA form, the CDR3 reads TGTGCCAGCAGCTTAGGCAGCGGGAGTGGTCGGGAGACCCAGTACTTC.

The chain uses TRBV27 and TRBJ1-2; no reliable D call. V lost 5 bases to trimming and J lost 2 bases, with 12 bases between them. CDR3 size: 14 residues. Germline CDR1 and CDR2: MNHEY and SMNVEV (reference sequence). The CDR3 bases are TGTGCCAGCAGTCCTTATACACCAAACTATGGCTACACCTTC. Residues: CASSPYTPNYGYTF.

The chain joins TRBV6-5 to TRBJ2-7; TRBD2 might be the D (6 bases). The V gene lost 2 bases and the J gene lost 2 bases, with 10 bases spanning the gap. CDR3 length: 14 amino acids. Germline CDR1 MNHEY, CDR2 SVGAGI. The CDR3 sequence is CASSYRRGPYEQYF. DNA for the CDR3: TGTGCCAGCAGTTACCGGAGGGGTCCCTACGAGCAGTACTTC.

Points on this clone: An end of the junction differs from the germline gene, which may be a read error. The J gene is TRBJ2-5, the V gene TRBV5-8; D is ambiguous. The CDR3 loop spans 16 amino acids. Germline V gene sequence: CDR1 SGHTS, CDR2 YDEGEE. The CDR3 sequence is CASSLGGTVLQGTQYF. The CDR3 DNA is TGTGCCAGCAGCTTGGGAGGCACGGTCCTCCAAGGGACCCAGTACTTC.

This chain connects TRBV30 to TRBJ1-1; D gene uncertain. The V gene lost 0 bases and the J gene lost 0 bases, with 11 bases spanning the gap. From germline, CDR1 is GTSNPN and CDR2 SVGIG (reference sequence). The CDR3 contains 15 residues. The CDR3: CAWSVGSTMNTEAFF. Written as DNA, the CDR3 is TGTGCCTGGAGTGTAGGGAGCACCATGAACACTGAAGCTTTCTTT.

V and J are TRBV6-5 and TRBJ2-1; TRBD2 might be the D (6 bases). V was trimmed by 4 bases and J by 9 bases, leaving 16 bases between them. The CDR3 is made up of 14 amino acids. Germline CDR1 and CDR2: MNHEY and SVGAGI. CDR3 sequence reads: CASSFTGESVEQFF. The CDR3, as DNA: TGTGCCAGCAGTTTTACGGGAGAGAGCGTTGAGCAGTTCTTC.

This clone was recorded a few times. The chain couples TRBV10-3 to TRBJ1-1; D is unresolved. CDR1 ENHRY and CDR2 SYGVKD come from the germline V gene. This CDR3 has 13 amino acids. Trimming took off 4 bases at V and 1 base at J, with 7 bases between the two ends. The CDR3 DNA follows: TGTGCCATCAGTGTCTCGGGGAACACTGAAGCTTTCTTT. It codes for CAISVSGNTEAFF.

This rearrangement joins TRBV6-5 to TRBJ2-7; 9 nucleotides match TRBD2. Germline V gene data show CDR1 as MNHEY and CDR2 as SVGAGI. The CDR3 totals 15 residues. J lost 4 bases, V lost 2 bases, and 6 bases had no gene match. The CDR3 loop is CASSYRRAGGYEQYF. For the CDR3, the DNA is TGTGCCAGCAGTTACCGCCGAGCGGGGGGTTACGAGCAGTACTTC.

In its sample, this clone was seen a few times. This chain links TRBV14 with TRBJ1-1; D is unclear. Per the germline V gene, CDR1 is SGHDN and CDR2 is FVKESK. CDR3 length: 16 residues. Trimming stripped 2 bases from V and 3 bases from J, with 16 bases between. CDR3 region: CASSQFLGQAYTEAFF. The CDR3 region has the DNA TGTGCCAGCAGCCAATTTCTTGGGCAGGCGTACACTGAAGCTTTCTTT.

The gene calls are TRBV7-9 and TRBJ2-2, with 7 bases aligning to TRBD1. This CDR3 has 14 amino acids. Germline CDR1 and CDR2: SEHNR and FQNEAQ (reference sequence). V dropped 5 bases and J dropped 3; count of bases not matched to a gene: 3. CDR3 sequence reads: CASSPGTDTGELFF. The CDR3 coding sequence is TGTGCCAGCAGCCCAGGGACAGACACCGGGGAGCTGTTTTTT. Together with reference TRBV7-9 and TRBJ2-2, the CDR3 gives the full variable domain: DTGVSQNPRHKITKRGQNVTFRCDPISEHNRLYWYRQTLGQGPEFLTYFQNEAQLEKSRLLSDRFSAERPKGSFSTLEIQRTEQGDSAMYLCASSPGTDTGELFFGEGSRLTVL.

The chain uses TRBV23-1 and TRBJ1-1; 9 bases line up with TRBD1. TRBV23-1 is reported as an ORF; its role is uncertain. The length of the CDR3 is 16 residues. V was pared by 8 bases and J by 5 bases, with 15 bases of the junction left unmatched. The CDR3, as DNA: TGCGCCAGCTCTTCTGGACTCCGGGACAGGGTTACTGAAGCTTTCTTT. This translates into CASSSGLRDRVTEAFF.

CDR3 region: CASSWRPRMNTEAFF. CDR3 sequence (DNA): TGTGCCAGCAGCTGGAGACCGAGGATGAACACTGAAGCTTTCTTT. The rearrangement links TRBV5-5 to TRBJ1-1; D not certain. Germline loops: CDR1 SGHKS, CDR2 YYEKEE (reference sequence). Trimming left V 3 bases short and J 0 bases short, with 12 bases between. This CDR3 comprises 15 residues.